The 30 T cell receptor beta chains in this list originate from one sample, sequenced in a study of long-term antiretroviral therapy in people with HIV. The immunoSEQ assay was v3.0, run at survey level. The table came from immunoSEQ multiplex PCR; TCRdb's copy has only in-frame clones and leaves some out. The profile covers 24,000 or so clones, with 76% appearing a single time and over 4% taken by the ten largest. The sample in question was unsorted PBMCs, obtained 0.5 years after starting antiretroviral therapy. The receptors were sampled from a woman aged 40 to 50 with HIV.

The chain is built from TRBV5-4 and TRBJ2-5; the match to TRBD2 covers 10 bases. Per germline, CDR1 SGHNT and CDR2 YYREEE (reference sequence). V trimming: 0 bases; J trimming: 1 base; junction bases outside the gene matches: 3. The CDR3 sequence is 16 residues long. The CDR3 DNA is TGTGCCAGCAGCTTGGGGGTAGCGGGGGGCCAAGAGACCCAGTACTTC. Protein sequence: CASSLGVAGGQETQYF. The variable domain in full, completed from reference TRBV5-4 and TRBJ2-5, reads ETGVTQSPTHLIKTRGQQVTLRCSSQSGHNTVSWYQQALGQGPQFIFQYYREEENGRGNFPPRFSGLQFPNYSSELNVNALELDDSALYLCASSLGVAGGQETQYFGPGTRLLVL.

CDR3 amino acids: CASSIERGDADTQYF. The CDR3 DNA sequence: TGTGCCAGTAGTATAGAGCGAGGGGACGCAGATACGCAGTATTTT. The chain links TRBV19 to TRBJ2-3; perhaps D is TRBD1 or TRBD2 (5 bases each). Between the trimmed V and J ends, which lost 0 bases and 4 bases, there was a span of 11 bases. This CDR3 is built from 15 residues. The germline V gene has CDR1 LNHDA and CDR2 SQIVND (reference sequence). Looking up the rest from reference TRBV19 and TRBJ2-3 gives the full variable domain: DGGITQSPKYLFRKEGQNVTLSCEQNLNHDAMYWYRQDPGQGLRLIYYSQIVNDFQKGDIAEGYSVSREKKESFPLTVTSAQKNPTAFYLCASSIERGDADTQYFGPGTRLTVL.

The sample holds a few counts of this clone. The CDR3 loop reads CASSSDRGSYNSPLHF. DNA of the CDR3: TGTGCCAGCAGCTCCGACAGAGGCTCCTATAATTCACCCCTCCACTTT. The gene calls are TRBV28 and TRBJ1-6, with D tentatively TRBD1 (5 bases). CDR1 and CDR2 from the germline V gene are MDHEN and SYDVKM. V lost 6 bases, J lost 0 bases, and 12 bases lay in between. The CDR3 loop spans 16 amino acids.

This clone was detected a few times. This chain links TRBV28 with TRBJ1-2; D not certain. V lost 8 bases to trimming and J lost 2 bases, with 12 bases between them. The CDR3 has 13 amino acids. Germline loops: CDR1 MDHEN, CDR2 SYDVKM. The CDR3 spells CASGSSGNYGYTF. CDR3 in DNA: TGTGCCAGCGGGTCGTCCGGAAACTATGGCTACACCTTC.

The chain combines TRBV6-5 with TRBJ2-4; D unclear. Trimming stripped 3 bases from V and 0 bases from J, with 9 bases between. The germline V gene has CDR1 MNHEY and CDR2 SVGAGI. CDR3 length: 15 amino acids. CDR3 DNA sequence: TGTGCCAGCAGTTATGCCGGAATAGCCAAAAACATTCAGTACTTC. Residues: CASSYAGIAKNIQYF.

This sequence joins TRBV5-4 and TRBJ1-1; 9 nucleotides align to TRBD1. V lost 4 bases to trimming and J lost 5 bases; unmatched junction nucleotides: 9. CDR3 size: 15 residues. Germline V gives CDR1 SGHNT, CDR2 YYREEE (reference sequence). CDR3 sequence: CASSPQQGAVTEAFF. The CDR3 coding sequence is TGTGCCAGCAGCCCGCAACAGGGGGCTGTAACTGAAGCTTTCTTT.

The chain recombines TRBV29-1 with TRBJ1-2; D is unclear. V shed 0 bases and J shed 3 bases, with 8 bases lying between them. There are 13 residues in the CDR3. The germline gives CDR1 SQVTM, CDR2 ANQGSEA. Here the CDR3 DNA reads TGCAGCGTTGAAGAAGGAACGGACTATGGCTACACCTTC. Protein sequence: CSVEEGTDYGYTF.

This clone was detected a few times. The chain is built from TRBV10-3 and TRBJ2-7; TRBD2 might be the D (5 bases). CDR1 is ENHRY, CDR2 SYGVKD, per germline. Between the trimmed V and J ends, which lost 7 bases and 7 bases, there was a span of 11 bases. The CDR3 spans 11 residues. CDR3 bases: TGTGCCATCACCGAGGGAAGGGAGCAGTACTTC. As protein: CAITEGREQYF.

The chain combines TRBV5-1 with TRBJ2-3; possibly TRBD2 for D (5 bases). V was clipped by 0 bases and J by 2 bases, with 13 bases between them. This CDR3 is built from 16 residues. Germline V gene sequence: CDR1 SGHRS, CDR2 YFSETQ. The CDR3 nucleotides are TGCGCCAGCAGCTTGGTTGAGGGCGGCCACACAGATACGCAGTATTTT. Protein product: CASSLVEGGHTDTQYF. The full variable domain, its missing parts supplied by reference TRBV5-1 and TRBJ2-3, is KAGVTQTPRYLIKTRGQQVTLSCSPISGHRSVSWYQQTPGQGLQFLFEYFSETQRNKGNFPGRFSGRQFSNSRSEMNVSTLELGDSALYLCASSLVEGGHTDTQYFGPGTRLTVL.

The chain recombines TRBV2 with TRBJ2-5; TRBD2 aligns across 14 bases. This CDR3 region has 17 residues. Losses at the gene ends were 5 bases for V and 1 base for J; bases not matched to a gene: 6. Germline assignment: CDR1 SNHLY and CDR2 FYNNEI. The CDR3 region is CASSPGLAGGRQETQYF. The CDR3 DNA reads as TGTGCCAGCAGTCCCGGACTAGCGGGGGGTCGCCAAGAGACCCAGTACTTC.

This clone has more than one count but fewer than ten. The chain carries TRBV27 and TRBJ2-2; no definite D call. The CDR3 is made up of 14 amino acids. Germline V gene lookup returns CDR1 MNHEY and CDR2 SMNVEV (reference sequence). Trimming removed 5 bases at V and 5 bases at J, with 12 bases between. The CDR3 loop reads CASSPRVPTGELFF. CDR3 coding DNA: TGTGCCAGCAGTCCCCGGGTCCCGACCGGGGAGCTGTTTTTT.

The V gene is TRBV6-1, the J gene TRBJ1-1; D is uncertain. The CDR3 has 11 amino acids. The ends were cut back, 6 bases at V and 8 bases at J, with 10 bases in the middle. The germline gives CDR1 MNHNS, CDR2 SASEGT. This chain's CDR3 is CASSRTMEAFF. The CDR3 nucleotides read TGTGCCAGCAGCCGAACAATGGAAGCTTTCTTT.

The chain combines TRBV5-6 with TRBJ1-1, with TRBD1 as a possible D gene (6 bases). Germline V CDR1 and CDR2: SGHDT, YYEEEE. There are 13 residues in the CDR3. V lost 4 bases and J 11 bases, leaving 18 bases between the germline ends. The DNA for the CDR3 is TGTGCCAGCAGCCAGGACAGTAGGAGTGGCGCTTTCTTT. Amino acid sequence: CASSQDSRSGAFF.

The CDR3 DNA sequence: TGTGCCTGGAGTGCAGTGGGGGCCAAAAACATTCAGTACTTC. Encoded protein: CAWSAVGAKNIQYF. The V gene is TRBV30, the J gene TRBJ2-4; D call uncertain. Germline CDR1 is GTSNPN and CDR2 is SVGIG (reference sequence). The germline V and J ends were trimmed by 1 base and 1 base, with 8 bases remaining between them. The CDR3 loop spans 14 amino acids.

This clone is a singleton in its sample. V is TRBV9 and J is TRBJ2-2, with D tentatively TRBD2 (6 bases). This CDR3 is built from 16 residues. Germline-derived CDR1 and CDR2 are SGDLS and YYNGEE. Trimming shortened V by 0 bases and J by 7 bases, and 16 bases separated the two germline ends. The CDR3 DNA follows: TGTGCCAGCAGCGTAGACCCGGGAGAGCACAGCGGGGAGCTGTTTTTT. Residues: CASSVDPGEHSGELFF.

The V and J genes are TRBV5-6 and TRBJ2-1; 13 nucleotides match TRBD2. There are 15 residues in the CDR3. The V segment lost 4 bases and the J segment 8 bases; nucleotides outside the gene matches: 6. The germline V gene has CDR1 SGHDT and CDR2 YYEEEE. CDR3 sequence: CASSPLAGGSYEQFF. CDR3 coding DNA: TGTGCCAGCAGCCCACTAGCGGGGGGGAGCTATGAGCAGTTCTTC.

The chain links TRBV7-9 to TRBJ1-6, with D unclear. The CDR3 runs to 13 residues. V was trimmed by 1 base and J by 6 bases, leaving 4 bases between them. CDR1 and CDR2 from the germline V gene are SEHNR and FQNEAQ (reference sequence). CDR3 nucleotide sequence: TGTGCCAGCAGCTTAGAGGCTAATTCACCCCTCCACTTT. Residues: CASSLEANSPLHF. Together with reference TRBV7-9 and TRBJ1-6, the CDR3 gives the full variable domain: DTGVSQNPRHKITKRGQNVTFRCDPISEHNRLYWYRQTLGQGPEFLTYFQNEAQLEKSRLLSDRFSAERPKGSFSTLEIQRTEQGDSAMYLCASSLEANSPLHFGNGTRLTVT.

This clone turned up a few times. V is TRBV5-4 and J is TRBJ1-6; TRBD1 matches at 9 bases. The CDR3 sequence is 15 residues long. V lost 0 bases to trimming and J lost 6 bases; unmatched junction nucleotides: 1. Germline loops: CDR1 SGHNT, CDR2 YYREEE (reference sequence). The CDR3 loop reads CASSLGGQGNSPLHF. DNA for the CDR3: TGTGCCAGCAGCTTGGGGGGACAGGGTAATTCACCCCTCCACTTT.

The V and J genes are TRBV21-1 and TRBJ2-2; TRBD2, the table's D call, was not compared with the DNA. TRBV21-1 is a pseudogene segment. The CDR3 totals 15 residues. CDR3 sequence reads: CASRAPGANTGELFF. DNA for the CDR3: TGTGCCAGCAGGGCGCCGGGGGCGAACACCGGGGAGCTGTTTTTT.

The chain employs TRBV21-1 and TRBJ2-1; no DNA check was done on the table's D call, TRBD1. TRBV21-1 is recorded as a pseudogene. The CDR3 covers 18 residues. DNA of the CDR3: TGTGCCAGCAGCAAAGGCCCCAGGCGCAGAACAGCCTACAATGAGCAGTTCTTC. Translated, it gives CASSKGPRRRTAYNEQFF.

This chain joins TRBV4-1 and TRBJ2-2; a possible D gene is TRBD2 (6 bases). V was pared by 2 bases and J by 2 bases, with 12 bases between. There are 16 residues in the CDR3. Looked up from germline, CDR1 is MGHRA and CDR2 is YSYEKL. The DNA for the CDR3 is TGCGCCAGCAGCCAAACACTAGCTTTTAACACCGGGGAGCTGTTTTTT. As protein: CASSQTLAFNTGELFF.

This chain uses TRBV4-3 with TRBJ2-1; D possibly uses TRBD1 or TRBD2 (5 bases each). Germline lookup yields CDR1 LGHNA and CDR2 YSLEER. The CDR3 has 16 residues. Trimming removed 0 bases from V and 0 bases from J, with 9 bases in between. The CDR3 DNA reads TGCGCCAGCAGCCAAGATCGGGACCACTCCTACAATGAGCAGTTCTTC. Amino acid sequence: CASSQDRDHSYNEQFF.

This chain joins TRBV5-1 and TRBJ2-3; 12 positions match TRBD2. The germline V gene encodes CDR1 SGHRS and CDR2 YFSETQ. This CDR3 has 21 residues. V gave up 0 bases and J gave up 2 bases; unmatched junction bases: 16. In DNA form, the CDR3 reads TGCGCCAGCAGCTTGGCCGTACTAGCGGGGGGCCCTCTAAACTTCACAGATACGCAGTATTTT. Its translation is CASSLAVLAGGPLNFTDTQYF.

V usage is TRBV19 and J usage is TRBJ2-1; 8 bases are a match to TRBD1. J gave up 6 bases and V 9 bases, and 7 bases lay outside the gene matches. The CDR3 length is 13 residues. CDR1 and CDR2 from the germline V gene are LNHDA and SQIVND (reference sequence). The DNA of the CDR3 is TGTGCCAGCCGGAAGACAGGGGTCAATGAGCAGTTCTTC. Translating it yields CASRKTGVNEQFF.

The chain links TRBV18 to TRBJ2-3; D gene ambiguous. The germline CDR1 and CDR2 sequences are KGHSH and LQKENI. The CDR3 spans 15 residues. V dropped 6 bases and J dropped 4 bases, with 17 bases sitting between them. CDR3 bases: TGTGCCAGCTCCTTCTACGCCGGTAGGGCAGATACGCAGTATTTT. Translated: CASSFYAGRADTQYF.

CDR3 nucleotides: TGTGCCAGCAGCACAAGACAGGGAAGGGTTCTATACGAGCAGTACTTC. Translation: CASSTRQGRVLYEQYF. The V gene is TRBV5-6, the J gene TRBJ2-7; 7 bases align to TRBD1. CDR3 length: 16 residues. Germline assignment: CDR1 SGHDT and CDR2 YYEEEE. The V and J ends lost 4 bases and 4 bases, in that order; junction bases with no gene match: 14.

This rearrangement joins TRBV7-8 to TRBJ1-4, with TRBD1 matching 11 bases. CDR1 SGHVS and CDR2 FQNEAQ come from the germline V gene. V shed 5 bases, J shed 10 bases, and the junction held 6 bases outside the gene matches. The CDR3 length is 14 residues. Here the CDR3 DNA reads TGTGCCAGCAGCATTGGACAGGGGGCGGGAAAACTGTTTTTT. Translating it yields CASSIGQGAGKLFF. Supplemented by reference TRBV7-8 and TRBJ1-4, the full variable domain reads GAGVSQSPRYKVAKRGQDVALRCDPISGHVSLFWYQQALGQGPEFLTYFQNEAQLDKSGLPSDRFFAERPEGSVSTLKIQRTQQEDSAVYLCASSIGQGAGKLFFGSGTQLSVL.

The chain has TRBV18 and TRBJ1-2; D not resolved. The CDR3 is 14 residues long. The V end was cut by 2 bases, the J end by 6 bases, with 13 bases between. Germline CDR1 is KGHSH and CDR2 is LQKENI. CDR3 residues: CASSPTLGPDGYTF. CDR3 nucleotide sequence: TGTGCCAGCTCACCAACGCTGGGCCCAGATGGCTACACCTTC.

This clone is categorized as medium-sized. V gene TRBV7-9 combines with J gene TRBJ1-6; tentative D call: TRBD1 (5 bases). This CDR3 region has 15 residues. Germline values: CDR1 SEHNR, CDR2 FQNEAQ (reference sequence). Trimming pared 2 bases from V and 7 bases from J, leaving 12 bases between. In DNA form, the CDR3 reads TGTGCCAGCAGCTTATTAGGGGTCGGGAATTCACCCCTCCACTTT. Protein product: CASSLLGVGNSPLHF.

The chain recombines TRBV5-1 with TRBJ2-3, with D perhaps TRBD1 or TRBD2 (5 bases each). V was shortened by 4 bases and J by 6 bases, with 24 bases between the two germline ends. Germline V CDR1 and CDR2: SGHRS, YFSETQ. This CDR3 contains 17 residues. The CDR3 DNA reads as TGCGCCAGCAGCCCGACCAACCCCGGGGACGGTTATGATACGCAGTATTTT. It yields the protein CASSPTNPGDGYDTQYF.